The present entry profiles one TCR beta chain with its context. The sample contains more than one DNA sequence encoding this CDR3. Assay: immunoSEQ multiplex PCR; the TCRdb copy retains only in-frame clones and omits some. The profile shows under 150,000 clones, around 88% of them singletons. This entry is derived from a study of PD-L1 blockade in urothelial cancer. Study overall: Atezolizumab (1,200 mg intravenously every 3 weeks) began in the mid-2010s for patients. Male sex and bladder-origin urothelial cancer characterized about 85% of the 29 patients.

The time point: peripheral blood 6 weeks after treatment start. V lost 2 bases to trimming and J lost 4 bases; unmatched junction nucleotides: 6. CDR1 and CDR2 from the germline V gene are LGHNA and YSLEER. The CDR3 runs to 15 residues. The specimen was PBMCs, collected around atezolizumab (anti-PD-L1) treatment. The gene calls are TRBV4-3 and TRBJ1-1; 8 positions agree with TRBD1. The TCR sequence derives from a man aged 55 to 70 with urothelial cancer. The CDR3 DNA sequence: TGCGCCAGCAGCCAAAACAGGGGGTCCTCCACTGAAGCTTTCTTT. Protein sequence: CASSQNRGSSTEAFF.